Listed below are T cell receptor beta chains from one sample, sequenced in a study of blood T cell repertoires in COVID-19. Generated by immunoSEQ multiplex PCR, the TCRdb table keeps only in-frame clones and is missing some. The sample yields 200,000 to 300,000 clones, roughly 85% seen once. What was sequenced was PBMCs or T cells enriched from blood (not recorded which). Every receptor here comes from a woman aged 45-65 years with acute COVID-19. Each CDR3 is given with its conserved first and last residue. Fields, in order: V gene, CDR3 protein.

TRBV6-2/TRBV6-3 | CASSYWANTEAFF
TRBV3-1/TRBV3-2 | CASSRNSNFAFF
TRBV10-3 | CAISGGTRDSYEQYF
TRBV10-3 | CAISQWAGTEAFF
TRBV3-1/TRBV3-2 | CASSQGEANSPLHF
TRBV5-8 | CASSQRTAGANVLTF
TRBV18 | CASSPTGGEDQPQHF
TRBV12-3/TRBV12-4 | CASSSPGELFF
TRBV30 | CAWSVLGGPYEQYF
TRBV19 | CASSLTGDYGYTF
TRBV7-8 | CASSARVDYGYTF
TRBV14 | CASSHRQGVTEAFF
TRBV9 | CASSVVPNSYNEQFF
TRBV11-2 | CASSLAGGLYYEQYF
TRBV18 | CASSPREQADTEAFF
TRBV2 | CASSRDRASYGYTF
TRBV4-1 | CASSQDPGGLYLFF
TRBV7-8 | CASSRDGTDTIYF
TRBV6-2/TRBV6-3 | CASSPTSGGGGETQYF
TRBV9 | CASSVGVTGRQPQHF
TRBV30 | CAVQGQGSEQYF
TRBV5-1 | CASSLALSTDTQYF
TRBV19 | CAADSRNQPQHF
TRBV4-1 | CASTPYFTDRLNYGYTF
TRBV11-2 | CASSLKSTSVNEQFF